The T cell receptor (beta chain) described here comes from a study of T cells after yellow fever vaccination. Study-wide background: Libraries from low-cell-number fractions were prepared with the SMART-Seq v4 Ultra Low Input RNA kit. General observations from the study: Subsequent booster samples again held most clones from primary vaccination (roughly 95% CD4, roughly 90% CD8).

CDR1 SGHTA and CDR2 FQGNSA come from the germline V gene. Unmatched junction bases numbered 5, after V lost 0 bases and J lost 5 bases. The CDR3 runs 16 residues. By 5'RACE template switching, TCR cDNA was produced, with a universal primer site and UMIs added in the process. One entry per CDR3 protein results from TCRdb running MiXCR on the 5' RACE reads. The sample yields 300,000 or so distinct CDR3 sequences, 3% to 4.5% seen once. There are many counts of this clonotype. Its antigen is unidentified. J is TRBJ2-5 and V is TRBV7-2; 11 positions match TRBD1. This receptor was obtained from a young man who received the YFV17D yellow fever vaccine. Source: PBMCs, taken 5 days after the yellow fever booster vaccination. CDR3 sequence reads: CASSLAADRGRETQYF. CDR3 DNA sequence: TGTGCCAGCAGCTTAGCCGCGGACAGGGGGCGTGAGACCCAGTACTTC.